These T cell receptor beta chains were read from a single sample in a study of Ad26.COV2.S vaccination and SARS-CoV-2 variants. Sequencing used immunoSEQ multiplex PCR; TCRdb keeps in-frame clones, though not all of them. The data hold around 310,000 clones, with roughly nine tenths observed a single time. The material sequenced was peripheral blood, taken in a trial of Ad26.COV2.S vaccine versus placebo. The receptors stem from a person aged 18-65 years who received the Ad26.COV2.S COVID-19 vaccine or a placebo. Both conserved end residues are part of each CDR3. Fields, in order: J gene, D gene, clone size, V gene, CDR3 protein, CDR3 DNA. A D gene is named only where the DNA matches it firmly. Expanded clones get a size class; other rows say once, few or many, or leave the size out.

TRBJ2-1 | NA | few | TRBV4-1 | CASSQVSAGLSYNEQFF | TGCGCCAGCAGCCAAGTTTCGGCGGGCCTCTCCTACAATGAGCAGTTCTTC
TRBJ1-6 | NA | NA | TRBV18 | CASSPSNSPLHF | TGTGCCAGCTCACCCAGTAATTCACCCCTCCACTTT
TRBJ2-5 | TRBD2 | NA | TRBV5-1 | CASSSSHAGGPETQYF | TGCGCCAGCAGCTCCTCTCACGCGGGGGGCCCCGAGACCCAGTACTTC
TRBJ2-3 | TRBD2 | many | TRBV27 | CASSPRGAGGITDTQYF | TGTGCCAGCAGTCCCCGGGGAGCGGGGGGCATCACAGATACGCAGTATTTT
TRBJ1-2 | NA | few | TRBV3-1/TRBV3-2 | CASSQVARGYTF | TGTGCCAGCAGCCAAGTTGCGCGTGGCTACACCTTC
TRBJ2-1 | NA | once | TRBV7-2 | CASGARDYSYNEQFF | TGTGCCAGCGGTGCTAGAGACTACTCCTACAATGAGCAGTTCTTC
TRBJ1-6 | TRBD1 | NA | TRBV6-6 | CASSYSRDRVRPLHF | TGTGCCAGCAGTTACTCGAGGGACAGGGTCAGGCCCCTCCACTTT
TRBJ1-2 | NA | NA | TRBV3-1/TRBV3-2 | CASSQLEGSGGYTF | TGTGCCAGCAGCCAGCTAGAGGGGAGTGGTGGCTACACCTTC
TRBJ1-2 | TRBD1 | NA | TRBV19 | CASGTGGAHGYTF | TGTGCCAGTGGGACAGGGGGCGCTCATGGCTACACCTTC
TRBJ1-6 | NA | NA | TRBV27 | CASATNWDLVNSPLHF | TGTGCCAGCGCTACCAACTGGGACCTCGTGAATTCACCCCTCCACTTT
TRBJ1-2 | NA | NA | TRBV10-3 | CAISERTANYGYTF | TGTGCCATCAGTGAACGGACGGCGAACTATGGCTACACCTTC
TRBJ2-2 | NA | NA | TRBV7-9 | CASSFGVGTGELFF | TGTGCCAGCAGCTTTGGGGTTGGCACCGGGGAGCTGTTTTTT
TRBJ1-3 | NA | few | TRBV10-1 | CASLQVLSGNTIYF | TGCGCCAGCCTACAGGTACTCTCTGGAAACACCATATATTTT
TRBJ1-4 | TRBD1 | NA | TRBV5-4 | CASSLMDRGEKLFF | TGTGCCAGCAGCCTGATGGACAGGGGTGAAAAACTGTTTTTT
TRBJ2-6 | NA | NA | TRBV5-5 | CASSLTGSAGANVLTF | TGTGCCAGCAGCTTGACGGGTTCGGCTGGGGCCAACGTCCTGACTTTC
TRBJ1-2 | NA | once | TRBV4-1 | CASSQDSSLYGYTF | TGCGCCAGCAGCCAAGATTCATCCCTCTATGGCTACACCTTC
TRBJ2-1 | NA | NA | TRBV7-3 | CASSSLSGPTYNEQFF | TGTGCCAGCAGCTCCCTGTCGGGACCTACTTACAATGAGCAGTTCTTC
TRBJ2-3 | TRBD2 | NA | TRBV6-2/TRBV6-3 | CASSYTGGSTDTQYF | TGTGCCAGCAGTTACACGGGAGGTAGCACAGATACGCAGTATTTT
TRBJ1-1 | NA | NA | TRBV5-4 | CASSLVMNTEAFF | TGTGCCAGCAGCTTAGTAATGAACACTGAAGCTTTCTTT
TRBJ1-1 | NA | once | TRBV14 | CASSLGEFSTEAFF | TGTGCCAGCAGCCTAGGGGAGTTTAGCACTGAAGCTTTCTTT
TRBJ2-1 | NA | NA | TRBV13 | CASSPDTADNEQFF | TGTGCCAGCAGCCCTGACACCGCCGACAATGAGCAGTTCTTC
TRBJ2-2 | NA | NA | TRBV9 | CASSVVSNTGELFF | TGTGCCAGCAGCGTGGTTTCGAACACCGGGGAGCTGTTTTTT
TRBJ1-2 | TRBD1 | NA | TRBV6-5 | CASSYSNRGLYGYTF | TGTGCCAGCAGTTACTCAAACAGGGGGCTTTATGGCTACACCTTC
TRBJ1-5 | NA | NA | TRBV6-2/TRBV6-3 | CASSSEGTPDQPQHF | TGTGCCAGCAGTTCGGAGGGAACCCCCGATCAGCCCCAGCATTTT
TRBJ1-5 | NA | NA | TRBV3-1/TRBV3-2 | CASSQDMGNQPQHF | TGTGCCAGCAGCCAAGATATGGGCAATCAGCCCCAGCATTTT
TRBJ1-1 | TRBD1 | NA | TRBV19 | CASRRDRNTEAFF | TGTGCCAGTAGGAGGGACAGGAACACTGAAGCTTTCTTT
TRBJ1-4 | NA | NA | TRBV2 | CASRPETNEKLFF | TGTGCCAGCAGGCCGGAAACTAATGAAAAACTGTTTTTT
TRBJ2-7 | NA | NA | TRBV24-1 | CATSDSHSITYEQYF | TGTGCCACCAGTGATTCGCATTCCATTACCTACGAGCAGTACTTC
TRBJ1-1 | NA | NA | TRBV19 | CASSIPNLLNTEAFF | TGTGCCAGTAGTATCCCAAACCTCTTGAACACTGAAGCTTTCTTT
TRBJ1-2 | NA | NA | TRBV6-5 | CASSQGTGSEWGYTF | TGTGCCAGCAGTCAGGGGACGGGGTCTGAGTGGGGCTACACCTTC
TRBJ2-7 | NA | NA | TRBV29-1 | CSVVAGAPYEQYF | TGCAGCGTTGTAGCCGGGGCCCCTTACGAGCAGTACTTC
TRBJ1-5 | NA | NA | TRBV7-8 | CASSSPPRANQPQHF | TGTGCCAGCAGCTCCCCGCCCAGGGCCAATCAGCCCCAGCATTTT
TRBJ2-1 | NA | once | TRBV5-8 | CASSLHAINEQFF | TGTGCCAGCAGCTTGCACGCGATCAATGAGCAGTTCTTC
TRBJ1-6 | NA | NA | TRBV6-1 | CASSGPHRAGNSPLHF | TGTGCCAGCAGTGGACCCCACAGGGCTGGGAATTCACCCCTCCACTTT
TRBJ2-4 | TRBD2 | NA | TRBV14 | CASSQGGLAGAKNIQYF | TGTGCCAGCAGCCAAGGTGGGCTAGCGGGAGCCAAAAACATTCAGTACTTC
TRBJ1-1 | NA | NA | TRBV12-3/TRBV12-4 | CASSRKMNTEAFF | TGTGCCAGCAGTCGAAAGATGAACACTGAAGCTTTCTTT
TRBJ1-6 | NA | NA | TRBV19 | CASSIGLNSPLHF | TGTGCCAGTAGTATTGGACTGAATTCACCCCTCCACTTT
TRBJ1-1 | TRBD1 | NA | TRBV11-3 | CASSKTGGTTEAFF | TGTGCCAGCAGCAAGACAGGGGGGACCACTGAAGCTTTCTTT
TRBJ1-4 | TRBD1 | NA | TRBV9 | CASSVVAGQSEKLFF | TGTGCCAGCAGCGTAGTTGCGGGACAGAGTGAAAAACTGTTTTTT
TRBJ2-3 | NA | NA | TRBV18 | CASSELEGEMTDTQYF | TGTGCCAGCTCAGAGCTGGAGGGGGAAATGACAGATACGCAGTATTTT
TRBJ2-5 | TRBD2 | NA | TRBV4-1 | CASSLGLAGGPQETQYF | TGCGCCAGCAGCCTAGGACTAGCGGGGGGGCCGCAAGAGACCCAGTACTTC
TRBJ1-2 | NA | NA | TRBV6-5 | CASSPGYYGYTF | TGTGCCAGCAGCCCGGGGTACTATGGCTACACCTTC
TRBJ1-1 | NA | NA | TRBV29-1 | CSVRVATEAFF | TGCAGCGTCAGGGTAGCGACTGAAGCTTTCTTT
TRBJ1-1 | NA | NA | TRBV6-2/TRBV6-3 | CASSYPRHVGGPEAFF | TGTGCCAGCAGTTACCCCCGGCACGTCGGCGGGCCTGAAGCTTTCTTT
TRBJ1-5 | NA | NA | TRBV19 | CASRESSVGNQPQHF | TGTGCCAGTAGGGAGAGTTCCGTTGGCAATCAGCCCCAGCATTTT
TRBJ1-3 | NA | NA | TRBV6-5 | CASTAPANTIYF | TGTGCCAGCACAGCCCCCGCAAACACCATATATTTT
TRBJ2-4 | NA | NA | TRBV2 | CASSVQGVRAKNIQYF | TGTGCCAGCAGTGTACAGGGTGTCAGAGCCAAAAACATTCAGTACTTC
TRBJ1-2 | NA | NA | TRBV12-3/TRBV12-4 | CASRSPPYGYTF | TGTGCCAGCAGATCCCCCCCCTATGGCTACACCTTC
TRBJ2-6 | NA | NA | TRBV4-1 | CASSQYATGANVLTF | TGCGCCAGCAGCCAATATGCCACTGGGGCCAACGTCCTGACTTTC
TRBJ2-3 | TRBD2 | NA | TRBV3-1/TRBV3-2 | CASSQGLAGAADTQYF | TGTGCCAGCAGCCAAGGACTAGCGGGGGCAGCAGATACGCAGTATTTT